The 26 T cell receptor beta chains in this list originate from one sample, sequenced in a study of T cell responses to AZD1222 COVID-19 vaccine. Produced via immunoSEQ multiplex PCR; TCRdb's table is partial and in-frame only. The table shows some 92,000 clones, with 91% occurring only once. Sequenced material: peripheral blood, taken on day 0 of AZD1222 vaccination. Every receptor here comes from an adult in good health.

J is TRBJ2-7 and V is TRBV21-1; the listed D gene, TRBD2, was not tested against the DNA. TRBV21-1 is noted as a pseudogene. This CDR3 region has 14 residues. The CDR3 region is CASSKGGGSYEQYF. The CDR3 nucleotides read TGTGCCAGCAGCAAGGGCGGGGGATCCTACGAGCAGTACTTC.

This clone was detected a few times. The genes are TRBV5-1 and TRBJ2-3; D is ambiguous. Germline V lookup: CDR1 SGHRS, CDR2 YFSETQ. V lost 4 bases and J 6 bases, leaving 9 bases between the germline ends. This CDR3 is 12 amino acids long. In DNA, the CDR3 is TGCGCCAGCAGCATCAACTCGGATACGCAGTATTTT. As protein: CASSINSDTQYF.

V is TRBV6-2 or TRBV6-3 and J is TRBJ1-5; D not certain. Between the trimmed V and J ends, which lost 5 bases and 2 bases, there was a span of 16 bases. The CDR3 contains 16 residues. Germline lookup yields CDR1 MNHEY and CDR2 SVGEGT. The CDR3 DNA reads TGTGCCAGCAGTAGGGAGTTTAGTTTAGGCAATCAGCCCCAGCATTTT. As protein: CASSREFSLGNQPQHF.

V gene TRBV7-2 combines with J gene TRBJ1-5; TRBD1 aligns across 7 bases. The CDR3 length is 13 residues. Germline CDR1 reads SGHTA; CDR2 reads FQGNSA. V trimming: 6 bases; J trimming: 7 bases; junction bases outside the gene matches: 6. DNA for the CDR3: TGTGCCAGCAGTTCACAGGGGAAGCAGCCCCAGCATTTT. Translating gives CASSSQGKQPQHF. The whole variable domain, filled in from reference TRBV7-2 and TRBJ1-5, reads GAGVSQSPSNKVTEKGKDVELRCDPISGHTALYWYRQSLGQGLEFLIYFQGNSAPDKSGLPSDRFSAERTGGSVSTLTIQRTQQEDSAVYLCASSSQGKQPQHFGDGTRLSIL.

The rearrangement uses TRBV3-1 (or the pseudogene TRBV3-2) and TRBJ2-6, with D tentatively TRBD1 (5 bases). From germline, CDR1 is LGHDT and CDR2 YNNKEL (reference sequence). The V end lost 4 bases, the J end lost 10 bases, and 11 bases lay between the germline ends. The CDR3 covers 13 residues. The CDR3 is CASSLRPGNVLTF. DNA of the CDR3: TGTGCCAGCAGCCTGAGGCCAGGGAACGTCCTGACTTTC.

In nucleotides, the CDR3 is TGTGCCACCAGTGATTCAGGGTTTTACTATGGCTACACCTTC. Protein: CATSDSGFYYGYTF. This chain links TRBV24-1 with TRBJ1-2; D possibly corresponds to TRBD1 (5 bases). The CDR3 extends over 14 amino acids. Germline CDR1 and CDR2: KGHDR and SFDVKD. Trimming took 2 bases from V and 3 from J, leaving 9 bases between them.

This chain connects TRBV19 to TRBJ1-5; D ambiguous. Trimming took off 3 bases at V and 6 bases at J, with 15 bases between the two ends. The CDR3 spans 15 residues. The germline V gene has CDR1 LNHDA and CDR2 SQIVND (reference sequence). The CDR3 region is CASSMIGGGSQPQHF. The CDR3 region has the DNA TGTGCCAGTAGTATGATTGGAGGTGGATCTCAGCCCCAGCATTTT.

This chain connects TRBV28 to TRBJ2-7; TRBD1 matches at 8 bases. The J segment lost 4 bases and the V segment lost 4 bases, leaving 9 bases of the junction unmatched. CDR3 size: 15 residues. The germline V gene has CDR1 MDHEN and CDR2 SYDVKM. The CDR3 coding sequence is TGTGCCAGCAGTTCCGCGGGACAGGCCATATACGAGCAGTACTTC. This codes for CASSSAGQAIYEQYF.

The gene calls are TRBV6-6 and TRBJ2-5; D ambiguous. Looked up from germline, CDR1 is MNHNY and CDR2 is SVGAGI (reference sequence). Between the trimmed V and J ends, which lost 6 bases and 4 bases, there was a span of 9 bases. The CDR3 consists of 12 residues. This CDR3 reads CASSLVRETQYF. In DNA form, the CDR3 reads TGTGCCAGCAGCTTGGTACGAGAGACCCAGTACTTC.

The gene calls are TRBV12-5 and TRBJ1-5, with D unresolved. The CDR3 has 11 residues. Per germline, CDR1 LGHNT and CDR2 FRNRAP. Trimming shortened V by 5 bases and J by 5 bases, and 4 bases separated the two germline ends. In DNA, the CDR3 is TGTGCTAGTGGTCTTTATCAGCCCCAGCATTTT. As protein: CASGLYQPQHF.

The chain links TRBV5-1 to TRBJ2-1, with 11 nucleotides matching TRBD2. The V gene's germline CDR1 is SGHRS and CDR2 YFSETQ. The V and J ends lost 4 bases and 8 bases, in that order; junction bases with no gene match: 17. This CDR3 has 18 amino acids. Here the CDR3 reads CASSLNTMLAGGLYEQFF. CDR3 coding DNA: TGCGCCAGCAGCCTAAATACAATGCTAGCGGGAGGTTTGTATGAGCAGTTCTTC.

This clone appeared a few times. The V call is TRBV13, the J call TRBJ2-1; D not certain. The germline V gene encodes CDR1 PRHDT and CDR2 FYEKMQ (reference sequence). The ends were cut back, 0 bases at V and 9 bases at J, with 6 bases in the middle. The CDR3 is 12 residues long. The DNA of the CDR3 is TGTGCCAGCAGCTTAGGCCCCCGTGAGCAGTTCTTC. This sequence encodes CASSLGPREQFF.

This clone was counted only a few times. The V and J genes are TRBV7-9 and TRBJ2-3; 9 nucleotides align to TRBD2. Germline values: CDR1 SEHNR, CDR2 FQNEAQ (reference sequence). Trimming removed 5 bases from V and 4 bases from J; junction bases left unmatched: 16. CDR3 size: 18 residues. The CDR3: CASSPISTSGGFADTQYF. As DNA, the CDR3 is TGTGCCAGCAGCCCGATATCGACTAGCGGAGGGTTTGCAGATACGCAGTATTTT.

V and J are TRBV2 and TRBJ1-5, with D unclear. The CDR3 spans 13 residues. CDR1 and CDR2 from the germline V gene are SNHLY and FYNNEI. The germline V and J ends were trimmed by 6 bases and 0 bases, with 6 bases remaining between them. The CDR3 region is CASRADSNQPQHF. The CDR3 coding sequence is TGTGCCAGCAGGGCGGATAGCAATCAGCCCCAGCATTTT.

CDR3 in DNA: TGCGCCAGCAGCTTCGGGGCAGGGCTGGGTGAAAAACTGTTTTTT. It specifies CASSFGAGLGEKLFF. V usage is TRBV5-1 and J usage is TRBJ1-4, with D possibly TRBD1 on 5 matching bases. V shed 2 bases and J shed 7 bases, with 15 bases lying between them. In germline, CDR1 is SGHRS, CDR2 YFSETQ. CDR3 size: 15 residues.

CDR3 sequence reads: CASSPIAGVQETQYF. The CDR3 DNA reads as TGTGCCAGCAGCCCTATAGCGGGGGTCCAAGAGACCCAGTACTTC. The chain carries TRBV3-1 (or the pseudogene TRBV3-2) and TRBJ2-5, with 9 bases fitting TRBD2. Germline values: CDR1 LGHDT, CDR2 YNNKEL (reference sequence). The length of the CDR3 is 15 residues. The V segment lost 4 bases and the J segment 1 base; nucleotides outside the gene matches: 4.

V gene TRBV7-9 combines with J gene TRBJ2-7, with a tentative D call TRBD1 (6 bases). The CDR3 contains 14 residues. Germline-derived CDR1 and CDR2 are SEHNR and FQNEAQ (reference sequence). V lost 5 bases, J lost 0 bases, and 11 bases lay in between. Written as DNA, the CDR3 is TGTGCCAGCAGCCCTACAGGGAGCTCCTACGAGCAGTACTTC. It codes for CASSPTGSSYEQYF.

There are a few counts of this clone. CDR3 DNA sequence: TGTGCCAGCAGTTTTCAACCGATCACAGATACGCAGTATTTT. Translating it yields CASSFQPITDTQYF. This rearrangement joins TRBV27 to TRBJ2-3; unclear D gene. The CDR3 is made up of 14 amino acids. Germline V gene data show CDR1 as MNHEY and CDR2 as SMNVEV (reference sequence). V lost 3 bases, J lost 2 bases, and 9 bases lay in between.

V and J are TRBV27 and TRBJ1-5; no clear D. CDR1 is MNHEY and CDR2 is SMNVEV in the germline V gene (reference sequence). The V gene lost 2 bases and the J gene lost 8 bases, with 22 bases spanning the gap. The CDR3 runs 17 residues. CDR3 in amino acids: CASSLRAPDGHFKPQHF. CDR3 DNA: TGTGCCAGCAGTTTAAGGGCTCCGGACGGTCATTTTAAGCCCCAGCATTTT.

V gene TRBV7-2 combines with J gene TRBJ2-7, with TRBD2 as a possible D gene (5 bases). The CDR3 has 14 amino acids. V lost 1 base, J lost 1 base, and 8 bases lay in between. Germline CDR1 is SGHTA and CDR2 is FQGNSA. The CDR3 is CASSLGTGSYEQYF. CDR3 nucleotides: TGTGCCAGCAGCTTAGGGACTGGATCCTACGAGCAGTACTTC.

Here the CDR3 reads CASSGSGGFDGYTF. DNA of the CDR3: TGCGCCAGCAGCGGTTCCGGGGGTTTCGATGGCTACACCTTC. The genes are TRBV5-1 and TRBJ1-2, with D perhaps matching TRBD1 (5 bases). Germline-derived CDR1 and CDR2 are SGHRS and YFSETQ. Trimming stripped 4 bases from V and 6 bases from J, with 16 bases between. The CDR3 is 14 amino acids.

The J gene is TRBJ2-2, the V gene TRBV5-1; TRBD2 agrees at 7 bases. In germline, CDR1 is SGHRS, CDR2 YFSETQ. Trimming took 3 bases from V and 6 from J; bases not matched to a gene: 14. The CDR3 runs 17 residues. The DNA of the CDR3 is TGCGCCAGCAGCTCGTCGCTTCTAGCGGATGAGGCCGGGGAGCTGTTTTTT. Translation: CASSSSLLADEAGELFF.

The CDR3 DNA follows: TGTGCCAGTAGTATCTGGTCAGGGCAGGGGGAGACCCAGTACTTC. It translates to CASSIWSGQGETQYF. The rearrangement links TRBV19 to TRBJ2-5, with D perhaps matching TRBD1 (6 bases). Deletions cut 3 bases from V and 5 bases from J, with 16 bases between. The CDR3 covers 15 residues. The germline gives CDR1 LNHDA, CDR2 SQIVND (reference sequence).

This chain uses TRBV7-2 with TRBJ1-4; tentative D call: TRBD1 (5 bases). V was shortened by 2 bases and J by 8 bases, with 12 bases between the two germline ends. Germline CDR1 SGHTA, CDR2 FQGNSA. There are 14 residues in the CDR3. The CDR3 protein is CASSLFQGGEKLFF. The CDR3, as DNA: TGTGCCAGCAGCTTATTTCAGGGAGGGGAAAAACTGTTTTTT.

This clone was observed a few times. Here the CDR3 DNA reads TGTGCCAGCAGAGGGGGGACAGGGGGCACTGAAGCTTTCTTT. Translating it yields CASRGGTGGTEAFF. The chain recombines TRBV4-2 with TRBJ1-1; 11 positions match TRBD1. Germline CDR1 and CDR2: LGHNA and YNFKEQ. The CDR3 covers 14 residues. With V trimmed by 6 bases and J by 4 bases, 4 bases remained unmatched.

V usage is TRBV4-2 and J usage is TRBJ2-7; D unclear. CDR1 LGHNA and CDR2 YNFKEQ come from the germline V gene. The germline V and J ends were trimmed by 0 bases and 3 bases, with 12 bases remaining between them. This CDR3 has 15 amino acids. CDR3 loop: CASSQDQGSLYEQYF. The CDR3 DNA follows: TGTGCCAGCAGCCAAGATCAAGGGTCCCTCTACGAGCAGTACTTC.